The TCR beta chain described here comes from a study of response to subunit inactivated influenza vaccine. Overall study results and limits: Few new T cells, the authors suggested, are recruited by each seasonal influenza vaccination.

Regarding this clonotype: The target antigen is unknown.

TCRdb re-analysed the RT-PCR reads in MiXCR, keeping a single row per CDR3 protein. Of about 520,000 distinct CDR3 sequences listed, approximately 24% are singletons. The CDR3 length is 13 residues. Trimming left V 6 bases short and J 5 bases short, with 14 bases between. Per germline, CDR1 DFQATT and CDR2 SNEGSKA (reference sequence). The receptor was isolated from a man in his forties or fifties who received an inactivated influenza vaccine. The material sequenced was CD4+ T cells sorted from PBMCs, taken 5 to 6 days after vaccination. The J gene is TRBJ1-5, the V gene TRBV20-1; TRBD1 is a possible D gene (5 bases). The CDR3 here is CSAKGRGDQPQHF. CDR3 DNA: TGCAGTGCAAAGGGGAGGGGCGATCAGCCCCAGCATTTT.